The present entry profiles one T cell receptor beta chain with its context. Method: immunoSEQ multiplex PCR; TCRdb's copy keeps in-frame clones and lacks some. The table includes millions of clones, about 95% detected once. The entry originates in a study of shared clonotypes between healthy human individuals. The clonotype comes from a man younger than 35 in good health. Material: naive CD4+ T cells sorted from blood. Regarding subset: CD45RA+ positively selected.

CDR3: CASSPREGPVPLHF. The CDR3 DNA follows: TGTGCCAGCAGCCCCAGGGAAGGGCCGGTCCCCCTCCACTTT. J is TRBJ1-6 and V is TRBV11-2; D perhaps matches TRBD1 (5 bases). Trimming left V 5 bases short and J 13 bases short, with 18 bases between. Germline V lookup: CDR1 SGHAT, CDR2 FQNNGV. The CDR3 runs to 14 residues.